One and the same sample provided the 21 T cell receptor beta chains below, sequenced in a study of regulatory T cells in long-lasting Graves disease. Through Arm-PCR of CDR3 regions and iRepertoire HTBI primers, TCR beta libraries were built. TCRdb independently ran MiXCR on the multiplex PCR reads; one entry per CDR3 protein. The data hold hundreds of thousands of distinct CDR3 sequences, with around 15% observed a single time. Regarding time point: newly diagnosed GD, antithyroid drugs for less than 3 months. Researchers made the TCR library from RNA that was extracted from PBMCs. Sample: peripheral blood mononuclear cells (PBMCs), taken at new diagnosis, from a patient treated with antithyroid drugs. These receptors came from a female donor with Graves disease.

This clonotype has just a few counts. CDR3 sequence reads: CASSQEGGEQFF. In DNA, the CDR3 is TGTGCCAGCAGCCAAGAAGGAGGTGAGCAGTTCTTC. The genes are TRBV3-1 and TRBJ2-1, with D possibly TRBD2 on 5 matching bases. Germline V gene data show CDR1 as LGHDT and CDR2 as YNNKEL (reference sequence). Trimming cost V 0 bases and J 9 bases, with 6 bases left between them. The CDR3 covers 12 residues.

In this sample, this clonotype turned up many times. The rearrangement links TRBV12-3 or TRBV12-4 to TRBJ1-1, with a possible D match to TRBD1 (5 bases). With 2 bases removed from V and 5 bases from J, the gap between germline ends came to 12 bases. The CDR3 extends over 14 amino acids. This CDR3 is CASSLSQGTTEAFF. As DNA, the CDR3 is TGTGCCAGCAGTTTATCCCAGGGAACTACTGAAGCTTTCTTT.

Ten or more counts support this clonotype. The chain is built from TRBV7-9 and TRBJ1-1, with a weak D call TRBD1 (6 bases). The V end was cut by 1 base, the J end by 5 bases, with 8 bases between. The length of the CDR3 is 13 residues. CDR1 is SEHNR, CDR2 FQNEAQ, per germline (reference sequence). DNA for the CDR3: TGTGCCAGCAGCTTAGAGGGGGGGACTGAAGCTTTCTTT. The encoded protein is CASSLEGGTEAFF.

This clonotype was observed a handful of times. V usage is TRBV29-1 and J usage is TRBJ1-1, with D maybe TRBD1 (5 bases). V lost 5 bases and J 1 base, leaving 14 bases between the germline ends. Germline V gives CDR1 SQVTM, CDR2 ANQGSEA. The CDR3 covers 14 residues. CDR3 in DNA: TGCAGCGTTTACCACAGCGACAGGAACACTGAAGCTTTCTTT. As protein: CSVYHSDRNTEAFF.

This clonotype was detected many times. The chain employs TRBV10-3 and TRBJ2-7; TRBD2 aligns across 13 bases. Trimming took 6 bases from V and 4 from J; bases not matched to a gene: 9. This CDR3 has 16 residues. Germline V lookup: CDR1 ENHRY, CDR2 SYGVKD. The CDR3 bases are TGTGCCATCAGCCCACGGACTAGCGGGAGCCAGTACGAGCAGTACTTC. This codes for CAISPRTSGSQYEQYF.

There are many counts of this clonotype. In nucleotides, the CDR3 is TGTGCCAGCAGTTACTCGATGCGGCAGCAGGGGCCTGAAGCTTTCTTT. This translates into CASSYSMRQQGPEAFF. The V gene is TRBV6-5, the J gene TRBJ1-1; possibly TRBD1 for D (6 bases). Trimming pared 0 bases from V and 6 bases from J, leaving 17 bases between. CDR3 length: 16 residues. Per germline, CDR1 MNHEY and CDR2 SVGAGI.

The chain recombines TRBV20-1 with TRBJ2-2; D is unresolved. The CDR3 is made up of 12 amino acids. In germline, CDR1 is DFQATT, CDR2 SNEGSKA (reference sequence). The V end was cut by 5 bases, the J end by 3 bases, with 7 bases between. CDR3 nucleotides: TGCAGTGCTCATTATTACACCGGGGAGCTGTTTTTT. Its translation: CSAHYYTGELFF.

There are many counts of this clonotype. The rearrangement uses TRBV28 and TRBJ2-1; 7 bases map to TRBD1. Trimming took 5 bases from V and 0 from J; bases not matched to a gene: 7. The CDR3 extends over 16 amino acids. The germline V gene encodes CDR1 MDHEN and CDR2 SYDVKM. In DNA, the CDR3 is TGTGCCAGCAGTCTGATACAGGGGAGCTCCTACAATGAGCAGTTCTTC. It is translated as CASSLIQGSSYNEQFF. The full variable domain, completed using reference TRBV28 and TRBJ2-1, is DVKVTQSSRYLVKRTGEKVFLECVQDMDHENMFWYRQDPGLGLRLIYFSYDVKMKEKGDIPEGYSVSREKKERFSLILESASTNQTSMYLCASSLIQGSSYNEQFFGPGTRLTVL.

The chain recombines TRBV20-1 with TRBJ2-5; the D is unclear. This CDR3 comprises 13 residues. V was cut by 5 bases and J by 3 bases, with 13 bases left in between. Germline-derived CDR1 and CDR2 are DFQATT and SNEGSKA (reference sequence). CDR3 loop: CSAGWVGKETQYF. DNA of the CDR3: TGCAGTGCTGGGTGGGTTGGAAAAGAGACCCAGTACTTC.

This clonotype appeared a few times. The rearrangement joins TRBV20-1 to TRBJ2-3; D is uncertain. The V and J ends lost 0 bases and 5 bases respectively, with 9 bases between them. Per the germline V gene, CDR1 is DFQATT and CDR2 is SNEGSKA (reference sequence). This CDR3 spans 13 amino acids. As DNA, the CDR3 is TGCAGTGCTAGAGACCCGTGGCAAGATACGCAGTATTTT. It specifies CSARDPWQDTQYF.

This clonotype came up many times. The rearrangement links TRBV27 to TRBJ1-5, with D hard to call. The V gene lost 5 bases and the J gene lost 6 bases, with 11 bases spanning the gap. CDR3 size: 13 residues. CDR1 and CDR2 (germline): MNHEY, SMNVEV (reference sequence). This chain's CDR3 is CASSRGWGQPQHF. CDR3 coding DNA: TGTGCCAGCAGTCGAGGGTGGGGTCAGCCCCAGCATTTT.

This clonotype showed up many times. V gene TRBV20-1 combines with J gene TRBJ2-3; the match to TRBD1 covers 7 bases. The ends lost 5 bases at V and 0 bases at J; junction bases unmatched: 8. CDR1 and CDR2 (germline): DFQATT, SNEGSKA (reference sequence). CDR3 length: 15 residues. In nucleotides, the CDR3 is TGCAGTGCTCGAGGGACAGACCATAGCACAGATACGCAGTATTTT. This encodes CSARGTDHSTDTQYF.

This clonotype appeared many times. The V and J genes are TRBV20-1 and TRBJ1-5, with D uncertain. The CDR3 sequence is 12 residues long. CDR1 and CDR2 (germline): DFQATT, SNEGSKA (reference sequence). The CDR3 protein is CSAGKLHQPQHF. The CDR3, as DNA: TGCAGCGCTGGGAAGTTGCATCAGCCCCAGCATTTT.

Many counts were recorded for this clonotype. The CDR3 sequence is CASSPVQRDTEAFF. Written as DNA, the CDR3 is TGTGCCAGCAGTCCTGTACAGAGGGACACTGAAGCTTTCTTT. The chain has TRBV6-2 or TRBV6-3 and TRBJ1-1; no clear D gene. Germline V gene lookup returns CDR1 MNHEY and CDR2 SVGEGT. The V and J ends lost 5 bases and 3 bases respectively, with 13 bases between them. This CDR3 region has 14 residues.

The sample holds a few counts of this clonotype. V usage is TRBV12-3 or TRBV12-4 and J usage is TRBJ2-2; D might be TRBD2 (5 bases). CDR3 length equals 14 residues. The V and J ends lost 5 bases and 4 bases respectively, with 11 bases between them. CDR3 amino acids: CASSDGNSTGELFF. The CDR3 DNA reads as TGTGCCAGCAGTGACGGGAACTCCACCGGGGAGCTGTTTTTT.

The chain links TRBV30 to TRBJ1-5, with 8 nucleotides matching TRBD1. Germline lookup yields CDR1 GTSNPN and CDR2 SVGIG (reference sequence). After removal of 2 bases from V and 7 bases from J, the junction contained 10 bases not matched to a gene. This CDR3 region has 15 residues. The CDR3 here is CAWSPSDRELQPQHF. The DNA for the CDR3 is TGTGCCTGGAGTCCGTCGGACAGGGAGCTCCAGCCCCAGCATTTT.

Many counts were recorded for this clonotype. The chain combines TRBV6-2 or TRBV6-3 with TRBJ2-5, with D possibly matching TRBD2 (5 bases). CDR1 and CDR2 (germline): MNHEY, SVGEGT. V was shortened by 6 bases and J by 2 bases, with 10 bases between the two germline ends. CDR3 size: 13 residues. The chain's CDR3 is CASRIGLQETQYF. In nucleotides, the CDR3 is TGTGCCAGCAGAATCGGACTGCAAGAGACCCAGTACTTC.

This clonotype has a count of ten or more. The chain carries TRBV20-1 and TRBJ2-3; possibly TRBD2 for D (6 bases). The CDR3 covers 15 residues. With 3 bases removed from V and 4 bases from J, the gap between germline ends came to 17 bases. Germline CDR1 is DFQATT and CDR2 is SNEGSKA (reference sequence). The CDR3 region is CSASSGLRWPDTQYF. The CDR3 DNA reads TGCAGTGCTAGTTCGGGACTCCGTTGGCCAGATACGCAGTATTTT.

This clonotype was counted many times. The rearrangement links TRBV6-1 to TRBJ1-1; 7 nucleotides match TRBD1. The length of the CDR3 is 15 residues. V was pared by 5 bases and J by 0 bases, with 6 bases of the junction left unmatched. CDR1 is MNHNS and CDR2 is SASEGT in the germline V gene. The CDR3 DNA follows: TGTGCCAGCAGTCAAATCGGGACAGTGAACACTGAAGCTTTCTTT. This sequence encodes CASSQIGTVNTEAFF.

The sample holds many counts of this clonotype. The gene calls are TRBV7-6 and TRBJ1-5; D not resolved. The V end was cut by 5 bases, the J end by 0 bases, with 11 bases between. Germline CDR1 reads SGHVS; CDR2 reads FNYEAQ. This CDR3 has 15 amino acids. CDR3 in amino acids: CASSRTQNSNQPQHF. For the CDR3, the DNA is TGTGCCAGCAGCCGAACCCAGAATAGCAATCAGCCCCAGCATTTT.

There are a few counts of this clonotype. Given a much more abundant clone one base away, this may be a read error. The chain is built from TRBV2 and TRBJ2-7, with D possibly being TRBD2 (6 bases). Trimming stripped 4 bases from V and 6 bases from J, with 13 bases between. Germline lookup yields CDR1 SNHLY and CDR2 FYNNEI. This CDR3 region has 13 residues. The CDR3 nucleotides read TGTGCCAGCAGTGGAGGAGGGAACCTCGAGCAGTACTTC. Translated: CASSGGGNLEQYF.